This T cell receptor (beta chain) was sequenced in a study of shared clonotypes between healthy human individuals. Study outcomes and limitations: Sampling covered nothing but blood. Tissue TCR repertoires likely differ from those found in blood. Naive subsets usually exceeded memory subsets in estimated richness.

As for this clone: Its cognate antigen is unknown.

Per germline, CDR1 SGHKS and CDR2 YYEKEE (reference sequence). Trimming shortened V by 1 base and J by 0 bases, and 10 bases separated the two germline ends. CDR3 size: 15 residues. Sequenced by immunoSEQ multiplex PCR; TCRdb stores in-frame clones only, minus some. The sample holds about 1.1 million clones, 78% seen once. J is TRBJ2-5 and V is TRBV5-5; D remains unclear. The origin of this receptor is a man younger than 35 in good health. Some clones in this sample may be carry-over from other donors' samples. The sequencing sample was made of memory CD4+ T cells from PBMCs. Documented subset: CD45RA-negative fraction. The chain's CDR3 is CASSLFGSHQETQYF. CDR3 sequence (DNA): TGTGCCAGCAGCTTGTTTGGTAGCCACCAAGAGACCCAGTACTTC.